The rows below give T cell receptor beta chains drawn from one sample of a study of OX40 agonist ivuxolimab in advanced cancers. Assay: immunoSEQ multiplex PCR; the TCRdb copy retains only in-frame clones and omits some. The repertoire has 48,000 or so clones, around 87% of them found once; the top ten carry about 1.9%. Sequencing used CD4+ or CD8+ T cells sorted from blood, obtained in a trial of the OX40 agonist ivuxolimab. The receptors derive from an adult with an advanced solid tumor such as melanoma, head and neck, liver or kidney cancer. Both conserved end residues are part of each CDR3. Where a row states a size, it is once, few, many or the class of an expanded clone; other rows omit it.

V,size,J,CDR3
TRBV6-4,NA,TRBJ2-3,CASSAAPTDTQYF
TRBV5-5,NA,TRBJ2-3,CASSLLVSDTQYF
TRBV5-1,NA,TRBJ1-3,CASSSTGWPGNTIYF
TRBV10-3,NA,TRBJ1-5,CAISEDGTGLQPQHF
TRBV6-1,NA,TRBJ2-5,CASSDRDTFQETQYF
TRBV6-5,few,TRBJ1-1,CASSHELNTEAFF
TRBV25-1,NA,TRBJ2-5,CASSEFEQQETQYF
TRBV10-1,NA,TRBJ2-1,CASSPGGIPNEQFF
TRBV9,NA,TRBJ2-3,CASSETSGDTDTQYF
TRBV4-2,NA,TRBJ2-7,CASRAGSEYEQYF
TRBV7-2,NA,TRBJ1-5,CASSRGTEVYQPQHF
TRBV27,NA,TRBJ2-7,CASSRRQSYEQYF
TRBV18,NA,TRBJ2-4,CASSPPSKNIQYF
TRBV2,NA,TRBJ1-5,CASNIQGAGNQPQHF
TRBV2,few,TRBJ2-2,CASRSGAGPTGELFF
TRBV7-7,NA,TRBJ2-2,CASSLGVTSPGELFF
TRBV2,NA,TRBJ1-5,CASSGDGLSNQPQHF
TRBV18,NA,TRBJ2-5,CASSSTGGRETQYF
TRBV27,NA,TRBJ1-4,CASSFRGPTGEKLFF
TRBV18,NA,TRBJ1-1,CASSGNRGPNTEAFF
TRBV7-2,NA,TRBJ2-5,CASSLWGTETQYF
TRBV2,NA,TRBJ1-1,CASSERGPGGLGTEAFF
TRBV5-1,NA,TRBJ2-5,CASSLIPGGATETQYF
TRBV28,once,TRBJ2-7,CASSFYQGFPSSSYEQYF
TRBV6-5,NA,TRBJ1-2,CASSSTTGYYGYTF
TRBV7-7,NA,TRBJ2-5,CASSPRLQETQYF
TRBV20-1,NA,TRBJ1-1,CSAYDRIRAFF
TRBV7-3,NA,TRBJ2-5,CASSVTGTHQETQYF
TRBV6-1,NA,TRBJ2-3,CASSEAGAEADTQYF
TRBV12-5,once,TRBJ1-1,CASGLDSQGRGAFF
TRBV7-9,once,TRBJ2-5,CASSLEVALAALETQYF
TRBV4-3,few,TRBJ1-1,CASSPRTDNTEAFF